Listed below are T cell receptor beta chains from one sample, sequenced in a study of blood T cell repertoires in COVID-19. Measured with immunoSEQ multiplex PCR; TCRdb has only the in-frame clones, and not every one. Among under 60,000 clones listed, 77% were seen once. Sequencing used peripheral blood. The receptor source for this set is a human donor with active or convalescent COVID-19. The donor label of this sample is uncertain. The CDR3 runs from the conserved cysteine through the conserved F or W. D genes are given only for firm matches. Not all rows give a size; the values are once, few, many and, for expanded clones, a class.

D	J	size	V	DNA	CDR3
-	TRBJ1-5	-	TRBV6-5	TGTGCCAGCGGCCATTGGGGCAGCAATCAGCCCCAGCATTTT	CASGHWGSNQPQHF
-	TRBJ2-3	-	TRBV14	TGTGCCAGCAGCCAATACAGGGAATCAGATACGCAGTATTTT	CASSQYRESDTQYF
TRBD1	TRBJ1-5	-	TRBV10-3	TGTGCCACCCGAGGGACAGAAAGCAATCAGCCCCAGCATTTT	CATRGTESNQPQHF
TRBD2	TRBJ2-7	few	TRBV5-1	TGCGCCAGCAGCCCCTGGGCGGGAGGGCCTGGCGAGCAGTACTTC	CASSPWAGGPGEQYF
-	TRBJ2-2	few	TRBV9	TGTGCCAGCAGCCCTGGGGTAGCGGATTACACCGGGGAGCTGTTTTTT	CASSPGVADYTGELFF
TRBD1	TRBJ2-1	-	TRBV6-2/TRBV6-3	TGTGCCAGCAGCCGACAATGGGACAGGGTATCTTATGAGCAGTTCTTC	CASSRQWDRVSYEQFF
TRBD1	TRBJ2-3	-	TRBV19	TGTGCCAGCTCGAAGACAGGGGTTACCGATACGCAGTATTTT	CASSKTGVTDTQYF
TRBD1	TRBJ1-5	once	TRBV18	TGTGCCAGCTCGCCCGACAGGGACAGTCAGCCCCAGCATTTT	CASSPDRDSQPQHF
TRBD2	TRBJ2-1	-	TRBV19	TGTGCCAGTAGTCTCAGGACTAGCGGGAGGGCCTATTACAATGAGCAGTTCTTC	CASSLRTSGRAYYNEQFF
-	TRBJ2-7	once	TRBV4-1	TGCGCCAGCAGCCAAGGTCCGGTTTCCTACGAGCAGTACTTC	CASSQGPVSYEQYF
TRBD2	TRBJ2-7	-	TRBV12-5	TGTGCTAGTGGCTCGCGCGGGAGCTACGAGCAGTACTTC	CASGSRGSYEQYF